This T cell receptor (beta chain) comes out of a study of T cells after yellow fever vaccination. CDR1 is DFQATT, CDR2 SNEGSKA, per germline (reference sequence). Unmatched junction bases numbered 3, after V lost 4 bases and J lost 3 bases. This CDR3 region has 13 residues. This clonotype was observed a few times. From the 5' RACE reads, TCRdb called clonotypes with MiXCR, one entry per CDR3 protein. The data contain 400,000 or so distinct CDR3 sequences, roughly 10% of them singletons. The sequence was obtained from a man aged 18 to 29 who received the YFV17D yellow fever vaccine. This chain connects TRBV20-1 to TRBJ2-1; 7 nucleotides line up with TRBD1. Sequenced material: PBMCs, taken on the day of the first yellow fever vaccination. The CDR3 loop is CSAKTGIYNEQFF. CDR3 in DNA: TGCAGTGCTAAGACAGGGATCTACAATGAGCAGTTCTTC.